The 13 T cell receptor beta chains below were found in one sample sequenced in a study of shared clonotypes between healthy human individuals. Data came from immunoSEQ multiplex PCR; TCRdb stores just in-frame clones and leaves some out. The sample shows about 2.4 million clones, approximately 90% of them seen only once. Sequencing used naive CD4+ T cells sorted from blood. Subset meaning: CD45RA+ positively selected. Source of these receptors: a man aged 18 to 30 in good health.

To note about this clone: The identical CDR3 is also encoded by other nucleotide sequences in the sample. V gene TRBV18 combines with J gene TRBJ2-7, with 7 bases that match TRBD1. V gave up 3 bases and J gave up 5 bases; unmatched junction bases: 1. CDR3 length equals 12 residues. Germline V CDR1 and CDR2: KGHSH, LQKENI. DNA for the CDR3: TGTGCCAGCTCACCTACAGGGGACGAGCAGTACTTC. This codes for CASSPTGDEQYF.

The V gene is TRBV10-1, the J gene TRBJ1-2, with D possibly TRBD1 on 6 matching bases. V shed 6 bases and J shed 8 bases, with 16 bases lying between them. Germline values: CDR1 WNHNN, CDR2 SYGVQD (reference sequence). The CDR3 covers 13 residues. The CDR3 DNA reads TGCGCCAGCAGCGCGACGGGGGGCCAAGGCTACACCTTC. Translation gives CASSATGGQGYTF.

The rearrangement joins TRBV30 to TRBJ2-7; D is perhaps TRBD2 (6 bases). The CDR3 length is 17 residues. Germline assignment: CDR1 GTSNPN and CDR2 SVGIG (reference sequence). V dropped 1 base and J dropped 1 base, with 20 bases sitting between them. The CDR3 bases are TGTGCCTGGAGTGGGCGGAGGCTAGCGAGGGTGTCCTACGAGCAGTACTTC. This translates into CAWSGRRLARVSYEQYF.

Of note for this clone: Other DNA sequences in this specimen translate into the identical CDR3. CDR3 DNA: TGTGCCAGCTCGGGACAGGGACCTGAAGCTTTCTTT. This translates into CASSGQGPEAFF. V and J are TRBV6-1 and TRBJ1-1; TRBD1 aligns across 9 bases. V was clipped by 8 bases and J by 6 bases; unmatched bases: 4. CDR3 length: 12 amino acids. Germline loops: CDR1 MNHNS, CDR2 SASEGT.

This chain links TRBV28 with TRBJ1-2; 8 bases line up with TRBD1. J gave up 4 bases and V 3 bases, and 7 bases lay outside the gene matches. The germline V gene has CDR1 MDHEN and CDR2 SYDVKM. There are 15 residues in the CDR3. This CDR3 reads CASSFLSGQGYGYTF. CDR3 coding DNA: TGTGCCAGCAGTTTCCTCAGCGGACAGGGCTATGGCTACACCTTC.

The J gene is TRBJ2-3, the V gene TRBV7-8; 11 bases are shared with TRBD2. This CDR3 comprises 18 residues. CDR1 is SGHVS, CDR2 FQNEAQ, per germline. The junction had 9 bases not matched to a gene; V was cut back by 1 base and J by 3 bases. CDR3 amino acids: CASSLGSLGTSGTDTQYF. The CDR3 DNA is TGTGCCAGCAGCTTAGGGTCCCTCGGGACTAGCGGAACAGATACGCAGTATTTT.

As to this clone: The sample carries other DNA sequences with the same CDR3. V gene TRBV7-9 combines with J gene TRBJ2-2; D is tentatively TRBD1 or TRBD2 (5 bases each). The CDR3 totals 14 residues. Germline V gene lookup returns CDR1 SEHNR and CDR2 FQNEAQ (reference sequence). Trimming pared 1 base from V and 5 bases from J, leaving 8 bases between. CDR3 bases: TGTGCCAGCAGCTTAGAGGGGAGAACCGGGGAGCTGTTTTTT. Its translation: CASSLEGRTGELFF. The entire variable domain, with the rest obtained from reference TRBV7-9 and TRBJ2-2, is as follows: DTGVSQNPRHKITKRGQNVTFRCDPISEHNRLYWYRQTLGQGPEFLTYFQNEAQLEKSRLLSDRFSAERPKGSFSTLEIQRTEQGDSAMYLCASSLEGRTGELFFGEGSRLTVL.

The CDR3 coding sequence is TGTGCCAGCAGCGTATCGGGGTTGGAGACCCAGTACTTC. This gives the protein CASSVSGLETQYF. The chain carries TRBV9 and TRBJ2-5; weak D call: TRBD2 (5 bases). This CDR3 contains 13 residues. The V gene's germline CDR1 is SGDLS and CDR2 YYNGEE. Trimming took 1 base from V and 5 from J, leaving 9 bases between them.

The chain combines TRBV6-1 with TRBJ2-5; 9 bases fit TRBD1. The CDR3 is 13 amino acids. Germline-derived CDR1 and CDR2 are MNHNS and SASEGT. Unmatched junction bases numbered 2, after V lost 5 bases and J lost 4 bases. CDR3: CASSRGQGETQYF. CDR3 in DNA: TGTGCCAGCAGTCGGGGACAGGGAGAGACCCAGTACTTC.

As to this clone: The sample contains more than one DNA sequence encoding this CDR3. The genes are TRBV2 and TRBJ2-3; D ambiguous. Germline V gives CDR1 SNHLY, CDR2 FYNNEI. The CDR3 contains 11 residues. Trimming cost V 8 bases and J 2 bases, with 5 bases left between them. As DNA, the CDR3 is TGTGCCAGCTCGAACACAGATACGCAGTATTTT. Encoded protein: CASSNTDTQYF.

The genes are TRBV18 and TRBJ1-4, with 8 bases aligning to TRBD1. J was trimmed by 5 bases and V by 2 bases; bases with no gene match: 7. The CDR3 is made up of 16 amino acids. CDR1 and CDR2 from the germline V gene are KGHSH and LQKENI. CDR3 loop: CASSPTQQGGNEKLFF. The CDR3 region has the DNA TGTGCCAGCTCACCAACCCAACAGGGGGGAAATGAAAAACTGTTTTTT.

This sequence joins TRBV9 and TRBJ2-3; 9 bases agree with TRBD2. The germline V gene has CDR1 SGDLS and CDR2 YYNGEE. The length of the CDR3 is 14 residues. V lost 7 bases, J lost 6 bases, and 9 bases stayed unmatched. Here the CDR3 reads CASRGAGGSDTQYF. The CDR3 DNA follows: TGTGCCAGCCGGGGAGCGGGGGGCAGCGATACGCAGTATTTT.

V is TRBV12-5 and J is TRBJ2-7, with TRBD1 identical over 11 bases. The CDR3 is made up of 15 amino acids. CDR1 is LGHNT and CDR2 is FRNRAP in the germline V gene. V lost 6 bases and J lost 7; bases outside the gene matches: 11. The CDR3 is CASGHRDRGTLEQYF. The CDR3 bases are TGTGCTAGTGGCCACAGGGACAGGGGGACGTTGGAGCAGTACTTC.